The entry that follows covers one TCR beta chain sequence. This entry belongs to a study of blood T cell repertoires in COVID-19. Study context: The origin of the acute and convalescent COVID-19 samples was the United States, Italy and Spain.

Assay: immunoSEQ multiplex PCR; the TCRdb copy retains only in-frame clones and omits some. The table has around 190,000 clones, 75% to 80% seen once; the top ten hold around 8.1%. The CDR3 has 16 residues. Germline CDR1 LNHDA, CDR2 SQIVND (reference sequence). V trimming: 3 bases; J trimming: 3 bases; junction bases outside the gene matches: 7. The material sequenced was peripheral blood. The origin of this receptor is a woman between 45 and 65 years old with active or convalescent COVID-19. This chain uses TRBV19 with TRBJ2-3; 9 bases are shared with TRBD2. CDR3 DNA sequence: TGTGCCAGTAGTATTATCCTAGCGGGGTCGACAGATACGCAGTATTTT. Protein: CASSIILAGSTDTQYF. The full variable domain, completed using reference TRBV19 and TRBJ2-3, is DGGITQSPKYLFRKEGQNVTLSCEQNLNHDAMYWYRQDPGQGLRLIYYSQIVNDFQKGDIAEGYSVSREKKESFPLTVTSAQKNPTAFYLCASSIILAGSTDTQYFGPGTRLTVL.